Each of the 11 T cell receptor beta chains below was sequenced from the same sample in a study of shared clonotypes between healthy human individuals. Generated by immunoSEQ multiplex PCR, the TCRdb table keeps only in-frame clones and is missing some. The sample holds about 2.5 million clones; roughly 92% are singletons and the top ten take 0.3% to 0.4%. The sample was naive CD4+ T cells from PBMCs. This sample's subset: CD45RA+ positively selected. Source of these receptors: a man between 18 and 35 years old in good health. Some clones in this sample may be carry-over from other donors' samples.

The V gene is TRBV28, the J gene TRBJ2-7; D is perhaps TRBD1 or TRBD2 (6 bases each). The CDR3 runs to 15 residues. V was clipped by 7 bases and J by 5 bases, with 21 bases between them. Germline CDR1 reads MDHEN; CDR2 reads SYDVKM. CDR3: CASTLGGSGTHEQYF. The CDR3, as DNA: TGTGCCAGCACTCTCGGGGGCTCCGGGACCCACGAGCAGTACTTC.

The chain is built from TRBV28 and TRBJ1-5; 8 bases line up with TRBD1. CDR1 and CDR2 (germline): MDHEN, SYDVKM. The CDR3 consists of 14 residues. Germline trimming cut 5 bases from V and 6 bases from J; bases unmatched to any gene: 6. The CDR3 DNA follows: TGTGCCAGCAGTGCGGACAGGGTCGGTCAGCCCCAGCATTTT. The encoded protein is CASSADRVGQPQHF.

The chain has TRBV5-4 and TRBJ2-4; 8 nucleotides agree with TRBD1. The V segment lost 4 bases and the J segment 3 bases; nucleotides outside the gene matches: 12. Germline lookup yields CDR1 SGHNT and CDR2 YYREEE (reference sequence). The CDR3 is 17 residues long. CDR3 sequence (DNA): TGTGCCAGCAGCCAAGCTGAGGACAGGGCTGGCAAAAACATTCAGTACTTC. It translates to CASSQAEDRAGKNIQYF. Full variable domain (outside the CDR3, taken from reference TRBV5-4 and TRBJ2-4): ETGVTQSPTHLIKTRGQQVTLRCSSQSGHNTVSWYQQALGQGPQFIFQYYREEENGRGNFPPRFSGLQFPNYSSELNVNALELDDSALYLCASSQAEDRAGKNIQYFGAGTRLSVL.

The rearrangement uses TRBV7-3 and TRBJ2-3; 7 bases match TRBD2. The J segment lost 4 bases and the V segment lost 5 bases, leaving 6 bases of the junction unmatched. Germline CDR1 and CDR2: SGHTA and FQGTGA. CDR3 size: 14 residues. Here the CDR3 DNA reads TGTGCCAGCAGCCGCGGGAGTAACCCAGATACGCAGTATTTT. Its translation: CASSRGSNPDTQYF.

This clone was seen more than once but under ten times. The chain recombines TRBV19 with TRBJ1-1; maybe TRBD1 (5 bases). V was clipped by 5 bases and J by 3 bases, with 19 bases between them. The germline gives CDR1 LNHDA, CDR2 SQIVND (reference sequence). The CDR3 loop spans 16 amino acids. CDR3: CASSPRDPGGDTEAFF. For the CDR3, the DNA is TGTGCCAGTAGTCCTCGGGACCCCGGCGGGGACACTGAAGCTTTCTTT.

The sample holds one count of this clone. The junction differs from germline at one of its ends, possibly a read error. V and J are TRBV7-8 and TRBJ2-3; perhaps TRBD2 as D (8 bases). The CDR3 is made up of 16 amino acids. CDR1 is SGHVS, CDR2 FQNEAQ, per germline. As DNA, the CDR3 is TGTGCCAGCAGCTTTTTTCTAGCGGGTAGGACAGGTACGCAGTATTTT. Translating it yields CASSFFLAGRTGTQYF.

The gene calls are TRBV4-3 and TRBJ2-7; D remains unclear. The V and J ends lost 4 bases and 6 bases respectively, with 19 bases between them. Looked up from germline, CDR1 is LGHNA and CDR2 is YSLEER. The CDR3 consists of 15 residues. Here the CDR3 reads CASSPAPLGFGEQYF. CDR3 nucleotides: TGCGCCAGCAGCCCGGCCCCGCTTGGCTTTGGCGAGCAGTACTTC.

The V and J genes are TRBV21-1 and TRBJ1-5; the D call TRBD1 from the table was never checked on the DNA. TRBV21-1 is given as a pseudogene. The length of the CDR3 is 15 residues. DNA of the CDR3: TGTGCCAGCAGTCTCAGGGTAAGAAGCAATCAGCCCCAGCATTTT. Translating gives CASSLRVRSNQPQHF.

This sequence joins TRBV9 and TRBJ2-1, with D possibly TRBD1 on 6 matching bases. The CDR3 runs to 16 residues. Germline V gene sequence: CDR1 SGDLS, CDR2 YYNGEE. The V gene lost 4 bases and the J gene lost 7 bases, with 21 bases spanning the gap. The CDR3 DNA is TGTGCCAGCAGCCCCGGGGACGACAGGTTCCGAAATGAGCAGTTCTTC. Translation gives CASSPGDDRFRNEQFF.

The chain uses TRBV9 and TRBJ2-3, with 7 bases fitting TRBD2. Germline CDR1 SGDLS, CDR2 YYNGEE. This CDR3 region has 16 residues. The ends lost 1 base at V and 0 bases at J; junction bases unmatched: 5. CDR3 DNA: TGTGCCAGCAGCGTAATCGGGCGGGAGAGCACAGATACGCAGTATTTT. It yields the protein CASSVIGRESTDTQYF.

The V and J genes are TRBV5-5 and TRBJ2-7; TRBD2 is a possible D gene (6 bases). The CDR3 runs 17 residues. V dropped 0 bases and J dropped 4 bases, with 20 bases sitting between them. Germline CDR1 SGHKS, CDR2 YYEKEE (reference sequence). The CDR3 sequence: CASSLAPRTGGLYEQYF. The CDR3, as DNA: TGTGCCAGCAGCTTGGCCCCCCGGACTGGGGGGTTGTACGAGCAGTACTTC.